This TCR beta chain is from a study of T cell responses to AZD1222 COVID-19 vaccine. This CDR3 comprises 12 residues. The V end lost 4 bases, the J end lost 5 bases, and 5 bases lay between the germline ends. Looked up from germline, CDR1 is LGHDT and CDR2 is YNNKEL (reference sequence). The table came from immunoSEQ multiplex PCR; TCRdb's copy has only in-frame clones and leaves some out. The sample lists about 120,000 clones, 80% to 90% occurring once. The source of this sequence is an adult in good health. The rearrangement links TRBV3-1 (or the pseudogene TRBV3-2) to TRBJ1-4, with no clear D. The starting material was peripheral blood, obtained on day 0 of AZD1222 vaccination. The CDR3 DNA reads TGTGCCAGCAGCCCCTTCAATGAAAAACTGTTTTTT. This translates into CASSPFNEKLFF.